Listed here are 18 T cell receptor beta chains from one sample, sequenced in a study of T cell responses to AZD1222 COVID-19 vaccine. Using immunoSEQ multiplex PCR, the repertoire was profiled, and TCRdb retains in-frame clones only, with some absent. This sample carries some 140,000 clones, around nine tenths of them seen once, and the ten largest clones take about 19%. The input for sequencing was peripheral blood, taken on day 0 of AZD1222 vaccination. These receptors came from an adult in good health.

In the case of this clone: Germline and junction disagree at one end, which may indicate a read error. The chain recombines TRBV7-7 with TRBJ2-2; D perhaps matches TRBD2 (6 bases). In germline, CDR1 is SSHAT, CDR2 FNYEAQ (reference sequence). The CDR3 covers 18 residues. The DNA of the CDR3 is TGTGCTAGCAGCTTAGCGTCTCCGAGGAGGGACGGCACCGGGGAGCTGTTTTTT. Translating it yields CASSLASPRRDGTGELFF.

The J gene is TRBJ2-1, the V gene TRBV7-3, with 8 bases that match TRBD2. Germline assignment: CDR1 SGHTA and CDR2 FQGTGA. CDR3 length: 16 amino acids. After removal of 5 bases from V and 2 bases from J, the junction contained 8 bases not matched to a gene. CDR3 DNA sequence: TGTGCCAGCAGCCCCCAGGGTAGCGGGACCTACAATGAGCAGTTCTTC. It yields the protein CASSPQGSGTYNEQFF.

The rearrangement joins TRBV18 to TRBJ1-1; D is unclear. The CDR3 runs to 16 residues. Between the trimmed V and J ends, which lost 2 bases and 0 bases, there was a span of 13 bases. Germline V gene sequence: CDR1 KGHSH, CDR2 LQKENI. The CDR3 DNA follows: TGTGCCAGCTCACCAGGGTTGGACTTTTTGAACACTGAAGCTTTCTTT. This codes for CASSPGLDFLNTEAFF.

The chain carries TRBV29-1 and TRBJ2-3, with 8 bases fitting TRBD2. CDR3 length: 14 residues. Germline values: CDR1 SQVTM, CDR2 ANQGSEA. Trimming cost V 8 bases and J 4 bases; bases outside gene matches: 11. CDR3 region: CSSSAKAGADTQYF. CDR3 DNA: TGCAGCTCCTCAGCTAAAGCGGGAGCAGATACGCAGTATTTT.

CDR3 sequence: CASSLSVDLAQHF. In nucleotides, the CDR3 is TGTGCCAGCAGCTTATCGGTGGACCTCGCCCAGCATTTT. The V call is TRBV7-9, the J call TRBJ1-5; D gene unclear. Between the trimmed V and J ends, which lost 2 bases and 11 bases, there was a span of 13 bases. Looked up from germline, CDR1 is SEHNR and CDR2 is FQNEAQ (reference sequence). This CDR3 spans 13 amino acids.

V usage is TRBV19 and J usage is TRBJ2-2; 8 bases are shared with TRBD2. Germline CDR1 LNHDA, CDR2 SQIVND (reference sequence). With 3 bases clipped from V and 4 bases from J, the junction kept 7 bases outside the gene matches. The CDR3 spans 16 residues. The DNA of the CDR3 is TGTGCCAGTAGTATCCCAAGCGGGAGAGGCACCGGGGAGCTGTTTTTT. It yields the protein CASSIPSGRGTGELFF.

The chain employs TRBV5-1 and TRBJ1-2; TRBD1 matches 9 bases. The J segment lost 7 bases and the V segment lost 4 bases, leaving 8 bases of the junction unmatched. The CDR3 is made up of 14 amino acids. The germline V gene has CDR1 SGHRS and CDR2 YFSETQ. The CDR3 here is CASSQMGQGGGYTF. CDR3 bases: TGCGCCAGCAGCCAGATGGGACAGGGCGGTGGCTACACCTTC.

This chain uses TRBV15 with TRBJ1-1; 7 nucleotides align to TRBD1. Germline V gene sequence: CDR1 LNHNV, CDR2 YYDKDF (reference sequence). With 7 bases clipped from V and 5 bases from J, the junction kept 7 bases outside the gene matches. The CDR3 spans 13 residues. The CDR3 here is CATNDRAGTEAFF. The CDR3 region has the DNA TGTGCCACCAATGACAGGGCAGGGACTGAAGCTTTCTTT.

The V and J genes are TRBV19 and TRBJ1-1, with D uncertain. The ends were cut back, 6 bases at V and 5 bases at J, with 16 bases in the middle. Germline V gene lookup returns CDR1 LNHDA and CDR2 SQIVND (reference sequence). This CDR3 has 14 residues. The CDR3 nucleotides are TGTGCCAGTAGCGAGCCGGGCGGGTGGACTGAAGCTTTCTTT. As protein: CASSEPGGWTEAFF.

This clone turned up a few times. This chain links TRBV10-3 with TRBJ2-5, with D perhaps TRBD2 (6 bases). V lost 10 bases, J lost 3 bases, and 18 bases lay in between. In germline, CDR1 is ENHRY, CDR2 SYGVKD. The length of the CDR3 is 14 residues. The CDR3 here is CATRGTLLEETQYF. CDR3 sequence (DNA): TGTGCCACCAGAGGGACTTTACTTGAAGAGACCCAGTACTTC.

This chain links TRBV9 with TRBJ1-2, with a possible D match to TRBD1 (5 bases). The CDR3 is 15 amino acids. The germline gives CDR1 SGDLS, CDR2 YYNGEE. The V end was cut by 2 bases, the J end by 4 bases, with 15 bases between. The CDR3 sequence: CASSVFDSSTYGYTF. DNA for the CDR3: TGTGCCAGCAGCGTCTTCGACAGTTCTACCTATGGCTACACCTTC. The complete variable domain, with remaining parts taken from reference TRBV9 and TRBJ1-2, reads DSGVTQTPKHLITATGQRVTLRCSPRSGDLSVYWYQQSLDQGLQFLIQYYNGEERAKGNILERFSAQQFPDLHSELNLSSLELGDSALYFCASSVFDSSTYGYTFGSGTRLTVV.

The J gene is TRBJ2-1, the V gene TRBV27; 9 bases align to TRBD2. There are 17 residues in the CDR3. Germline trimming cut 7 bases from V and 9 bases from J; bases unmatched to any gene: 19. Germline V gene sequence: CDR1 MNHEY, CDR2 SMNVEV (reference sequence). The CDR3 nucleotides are TGTGCCAGCACTAACCCACGTGCTAGCGGGGAACGTGGTGAGCAGTTCTTC. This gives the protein CASTNPRASGERGEQFF.

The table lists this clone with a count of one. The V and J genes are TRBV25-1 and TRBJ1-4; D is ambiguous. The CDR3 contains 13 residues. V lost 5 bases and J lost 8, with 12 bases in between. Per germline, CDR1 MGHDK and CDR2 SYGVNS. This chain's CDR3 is CASSPGLREKLFF. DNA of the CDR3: TGTGCCAGCAGTCCCGGACTCAGAGAAAAACTGTTTTTT.

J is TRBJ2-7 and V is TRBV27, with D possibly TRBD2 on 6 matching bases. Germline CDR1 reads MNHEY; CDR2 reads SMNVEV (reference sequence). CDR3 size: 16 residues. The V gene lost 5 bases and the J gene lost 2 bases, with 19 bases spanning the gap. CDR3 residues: CASSPRRGSSPYEQYF. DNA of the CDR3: TGTGCCAGCAGTCCACGACGGGGGAGCAGTCCCTACGAGCAGTACTTC.

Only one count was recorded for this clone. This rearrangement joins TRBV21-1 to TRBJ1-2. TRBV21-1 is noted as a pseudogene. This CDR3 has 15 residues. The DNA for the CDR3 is TGTGCCATACTCTTGGTGTGCTCTTGTTGGTATGGCTACACCTTC. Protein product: CAILLVCSCWYGYTF.

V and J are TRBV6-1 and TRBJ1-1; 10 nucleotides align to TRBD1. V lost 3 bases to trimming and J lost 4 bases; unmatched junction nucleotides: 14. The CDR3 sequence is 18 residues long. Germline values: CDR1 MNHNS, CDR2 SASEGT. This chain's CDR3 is CASSDPSRDRGISTEAFF. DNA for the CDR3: TGTGCCAGCAGTGACCCATCCCGGGACAGGGGTATTTCCACTGAAGCTTTCTTT.

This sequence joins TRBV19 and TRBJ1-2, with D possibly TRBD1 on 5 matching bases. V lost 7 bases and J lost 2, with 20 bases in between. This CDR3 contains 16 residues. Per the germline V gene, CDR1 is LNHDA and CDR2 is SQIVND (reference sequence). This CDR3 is CASTSRGGTPNYGYTF. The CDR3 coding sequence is TGTGCCAGTACCTCACGGGGCGGTACCCCCAACTATGGCTACACCTTC.

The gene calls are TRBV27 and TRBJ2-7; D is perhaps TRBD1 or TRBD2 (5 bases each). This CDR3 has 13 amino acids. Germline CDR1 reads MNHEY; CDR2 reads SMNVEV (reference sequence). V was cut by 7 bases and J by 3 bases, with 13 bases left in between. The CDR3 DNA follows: TGTGCCAGCAAGGGGCGGGCCGGCTACGAGCAGTACTTC. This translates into CASKGRAGYEQYF.